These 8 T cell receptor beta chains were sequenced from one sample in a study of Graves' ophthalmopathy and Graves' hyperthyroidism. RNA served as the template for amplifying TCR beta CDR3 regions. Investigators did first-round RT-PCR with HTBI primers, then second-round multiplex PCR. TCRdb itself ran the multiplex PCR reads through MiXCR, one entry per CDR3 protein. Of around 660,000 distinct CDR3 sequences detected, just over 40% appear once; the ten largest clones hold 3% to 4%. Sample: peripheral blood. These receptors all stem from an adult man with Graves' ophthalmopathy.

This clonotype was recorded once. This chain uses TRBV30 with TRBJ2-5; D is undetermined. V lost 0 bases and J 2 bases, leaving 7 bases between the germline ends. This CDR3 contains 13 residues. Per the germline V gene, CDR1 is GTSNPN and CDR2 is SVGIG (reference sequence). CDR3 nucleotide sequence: TGTGCCTGGAGTGTAGAGAATCAAGAGACCCAGTACTTC. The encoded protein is CAWSVENQETQYF.

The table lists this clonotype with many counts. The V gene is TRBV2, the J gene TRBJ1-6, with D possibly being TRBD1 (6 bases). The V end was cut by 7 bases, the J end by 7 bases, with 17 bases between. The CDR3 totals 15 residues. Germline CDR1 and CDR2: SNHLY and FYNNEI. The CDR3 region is CASKDSSQGNSPLHF. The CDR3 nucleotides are TGTGCCAGCAAGGACAGTTCCCAGGGGAATTCACCCCTCCACTTT.

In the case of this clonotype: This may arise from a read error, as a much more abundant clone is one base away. The CDR3 DNA reads TGTGCCAGCAGCGTAGAGGGGGGGAAGGGGTCTGAAGCTTTCTTT. Protein sequence: CASSVEGGKGSEAFF. The rearrangement joins TRBV9 to TRBJ1-1, with D possibly matching TRBD1 (6 bases). The V end was cut by 0 bases, the J end by 6 bases, with 15 bases between. The CDR3 is 15 residues long. The V gene's germline CDR1 is SGDLS and CDR2 YYNGEE.

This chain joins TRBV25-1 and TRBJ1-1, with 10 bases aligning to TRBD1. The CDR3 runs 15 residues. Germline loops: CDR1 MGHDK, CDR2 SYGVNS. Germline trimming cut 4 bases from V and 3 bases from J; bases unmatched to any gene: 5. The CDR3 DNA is TGTGCCAGCAGTGCTAGGGGGACAGGGGACACTGAAGCTTTCTTT. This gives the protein CASSARGTGDTEAFF.

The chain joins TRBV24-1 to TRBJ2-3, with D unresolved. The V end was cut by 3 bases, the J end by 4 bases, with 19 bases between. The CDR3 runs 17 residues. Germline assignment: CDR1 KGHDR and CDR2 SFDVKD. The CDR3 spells CATSDASGRARADTQYF. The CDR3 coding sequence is TGTGCCACCAGTGATGCCTCTGGACGGGCCCGGGCAGATACGCAGTATTTT.

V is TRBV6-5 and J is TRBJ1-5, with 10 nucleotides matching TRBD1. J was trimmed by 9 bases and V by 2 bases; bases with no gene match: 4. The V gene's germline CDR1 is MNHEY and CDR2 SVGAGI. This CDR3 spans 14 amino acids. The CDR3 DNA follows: TGTGCCAGCAGTTACGACAGGGGGCGAGGGCCCCAGCATTTT. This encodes CASSYDRGRGPQHF.

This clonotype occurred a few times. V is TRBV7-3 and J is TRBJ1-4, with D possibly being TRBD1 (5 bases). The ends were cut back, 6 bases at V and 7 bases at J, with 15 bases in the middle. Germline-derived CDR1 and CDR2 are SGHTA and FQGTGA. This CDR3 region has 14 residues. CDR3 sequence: CASSLAGASEKLFF. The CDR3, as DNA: TGTGCCAGCAGTTTGGCTGGGGCTTCTGAAAAACTGTTTTTT.

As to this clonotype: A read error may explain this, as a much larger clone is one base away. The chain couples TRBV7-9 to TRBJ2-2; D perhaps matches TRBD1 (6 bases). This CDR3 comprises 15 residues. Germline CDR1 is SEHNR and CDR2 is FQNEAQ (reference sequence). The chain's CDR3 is CARSPGQMNTGELFF. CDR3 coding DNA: TGTGCCCGCAGCCCAGGACAGATGAACACCGGGGAGCTGTTTTTT. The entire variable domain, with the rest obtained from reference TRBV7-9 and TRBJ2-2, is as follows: DTGVSQNPRHKITKRGQNVTFRCDPISEHNRLYWYRQTLGQGPEFLTYFQNEAQLEKSRLLSDRFSAERPKGSFSTLEIQRTEQGDSAMYLCARSPGQMNTGELFFGEGSRLTVL.